Below, 20 T cell receptor beta chains from the same sample are listed, as sequenced in a study of long-term antiretroviral therapy in people with HIV. Researchers report immunoSEQ v3.0 was run at survey level. Clones were sequenced by immunoSEQ multiplex PCR, and TCRdb holds only the in-frame ones, with some missing. This sample yields roughly 32,000 clones, of which approximately 85% are seen a single time; 3.5% to 4.5% belongs to the top ten. Sequenced material: unsorted PBMCs, taken 3.3 years after starting antiretroviral therapy. Receptors originate from a man aged 18 to 29 with HIV.

The chain is built from TRBV28 and TRBJ2-1, with 12 bases matching TRBD2. V was clipped by 6 bases and J by 6 bases; unmatched bases: 9. Germline V gives CDR1 MDHEN, CDR2 SYDVKM. This CDR3 spans 16 amino acids. This chain's CDR3 is CASSYGLAGWGNEQFF. The CDR3 nucleotides are TGTGCCAGCAGCTACGGACTAGCGGGATGGGGCAATGAGCAGTTCTTC.

The V call is TRBV14, the J call TRBJ2-7, with 8 bases aligning to TRBD1. From germline, CDR1 is SGHDN and CDR2 FVKESK. The CDR3 runs 15 residues. V was clipped by 1 base and J by 4 bases; unmatched bases: 6. The CDR3 region is CASSQAPGGPYEQYF. The CDR3 DNA sequence: TGTGCCAGCAGCCAAGCTCCAGGGGGCCCTTACGAGCAGTACTTC. The complete variable domain, with remaining parts taken from reference TRBV14 and TRBJ2-7, reads EAGVTQFPSHSVIEKGQTVTLRCDPISGHDNLYWYRRVMGKEIKFLLHFVKESKQDESGMPNNRFLAERTGGTYSTLKVQPAELEDSGVYFCASSQAPGGPYEQYFGPGTRLTVT.

This clone appeared a few times. Other DNA sequences within the sample encode an identical CDR3. The chain joins TRBV9 to TRBJ2-7, with D possibly matching TRBD2 (6 bases). Germline V CDR1 and CDR2: SGDLS, YYNGEE. Trimming removed 0 bases from V and 2 bases from J, with 9 bases in between. The length of the CDR3 is 14 residues. CDR3 in amino acids: CASSVEGTPYEQYF. The DNA for the CDR3 is TGTGCCAGCAGCGTAGAGGGGACTCCCTACGAGCAGTACTTC.

V is TRBV18 and J is TRBJ1-1; 9 bases line up with TRBD1. The length of the CDR3 is 15 residues. The trim removed 6 bases at V and 2 bases at J, leaving 7 bases unmatched. The germline V gene has CDR1 KGHSH and CDR2 LQKENI. CDR3 nucleotide sequence: TGTGCCAGCTCGCTCGGGACAGGGCGTAACACTGAAGCTTTCTTT. This codes for CASSLGTGRNTEAFF.

This chain uses TRBV29-1 with TRBJ2-3, with D perhaps being TRBD1 or TRBD2 (5 bases each). CDR1 and CDR2 (germline): SQVTM, ANQGSEA. The CDR3 runs to 14 residues. Trimming removed 7 bases from V and 4 bases from J, with 18 bases in between. The CDR3: CSAAQGVGSDTQYF. The DNA for the CDR3 is TGCAGCGCAGCCCAGGGAGTAGGGTCAGATACGCAGTATTTT.

The chain has TRBV7-8 and TRBJ2-1; D remains unclear. Germline CDR1 reads SGHVS; CDR2 reads FQNEAQ. V was pared by 1 base and J by 3 bases, with 10 bases between. The length of the CDR3 is 15 residues. The CDR3 DNA is TGTGCCAGCAGCTTAGACGACTCACTCTACAATGAGCAGTTCTTC. Amino acids: CASSLDDSLYNEQFF.

V and J are TRBV11-2 and TRBJ2-3; 9 bases map to TRBD1. This CDR3 spans 17 amino acids. After removal of 2 bases from V and 8 bases from J, the junction contained 14 bases not matched to a gene. Germline values: CDR1 SGHAT, CDR2 FQNNGV. The CDR3 DNA reads as TGTGCCAGCAGCTTATTAAGAGGACAGGGGATAATCGGTACGCAGTATTTT. As protein: CASSLLRGQGIIGTQYF. The whole variable domain, remainder taken from reference TRBV11-2 and TRBJ2-3, is EAGVAQSPRYKIIEKRQSVAFWCNPISGHATLYWYQQILGQGPKLLIQFQNNGVVDDSQLPKDRFSAERLKGVDSTLKIQPAKLEDSAVYLCASSLLRGQGIIGTQYFGPGTRLTVL.

The V and J genes are TRBV5-1 and TRBJ1-1, with D tentatively TRBD1 (6 bases). The germline V gene has CDR1 SGHRS and CDR2 YFSETQ. There are 16 residues in the CDR3. V lost 5 bases to trimming and J lost 0 bases, with 17 bases between them. The CDR3 nucleotides are TGCGCCAGCAGTGAAGGGGGACGGCGCGTGAACACTGAAGCTTTCTTT. Protein product: CASSEGGRRVNTEAFF.

V gene TRBV9 combines with J gene TRBJ2-2; D not resolved. Germline loops: CDR1 SGDLS, CDR2 YYNGEE. V dropped 4 bases and J dropped 5 bases, with 12 bases sitting between them. The CDR3 totals 14 residues. The CDR3 loop reads CASSLNTPTGELFF. CDR3 in DNA: TGTGCCAGCAGCTTGAATACTCCGACCGGGGAGCTGTTTTTT. Full variable domain (remainder filled in from reference TRBV9 and TRBJ2-2): DSGVTQTPKHLITATGQRVTLRCSPRSGDLSVYWYQQSLDQGLQFLIQYYNGEERAKGNILERFSAQQFPDLHSELNLSSLELGDSALYFCASSLNTPTGELFFGEGSRLTVL.

The chain has TRBV9 and TRBJ2-2; tentatively, D is TRBD2 (5 bases). The V end lost 1 base, the J end lost 1 base, and 11 bases lay between the germline ends. CDR3 length: 16 residues. The germline gives CDR1 SGDLS, CDR2 YYNGEE. CDR3 in amino acids: CASSVSPGGNTGELFF. The CDR3 bases are TGTGCCAGCAGCGTATCACCCGGAGGGAACACCGGGGAGCTGTTTTTT.

The chain employs TRBV5-1 and TRBJ2-7, with 10 bases aligning to TRBD1. Germline V gene lookup returns CDR1 SGHRS and CDR2 YFSETQ. J lost 2 bases, V lost 3 bases, and 2 bases had no gene match. This CDR3 region has 14 residues. The CDR3 DNA sequence: TGCGCCAGCAGCTGGGGACAGGGGCCCTACGAGCAGTACTTC. Its translation is CASSWGQGPYEQYF.

In nucleotides, the CDR3 is TGTGCCAGCAGCTTAGGGGCCGCAACTAATGAAAAACTGTTTTTT. This encodes CASSLGAATNEKLFF. This sequence joins TRBV7-9 and TRBJ1-4, with D uncertain. Germline lookup yields CDR1 SEHNR and CDR2 FQNEAQ (reference sequence). Trimming removed 1 base from V and 0 bases from J, with 6 bases in between. This CDR3 is built from 15 residues.

The chain couples TRBV5-1 to TRBJ1-1, with D possibly TRBD1 on 6 matching bases. This CDR3 contains 14 residues. CDR1 is SGHRS and CDR2 is YFSETQ in the germline V gene. V was pared by 0 bases and J by 4 bases, with 10 bases between. The CDR3 is CASSLGGGSTEAFF. The CDR3 DNA reads TGCGCCAGCAGCTTGGGAGGGGGTAGCACTGAAGCTTTCTTT.

V gene TRBV4-3 combines with J gene TRBJ2-2, with TRBD1 as a possible D gene (5 bases). CDR1 is LGHNA and CDR2 is YSLEER in the germline V gene. CDR3 length: 14 amino acids. V shed 0 bases and J shed 6 bases, with 8 bases lying between them. The CDR3 DNA is TGCGCCAGCAGCCAAGATAAAGGGGCCGGGGAGCTGTTTTTT. Translation: CASSQDKGAGELFF.

The chain combines TRBV5-4 with TRBJ2-1; TRBD1 or TRBD2 may be the D gene (5 bases each). The CDR3 loop spans 13 amino acids. With 1 base removed from V and 8 bases from J, the gap between germline ends came to 10 bases. Germline CDR1 reads SGHNT; CDR2 reads YYREEE (reference sequence). CDR3 bases: TGTGCCAGCAGCTTGATTGGGGGAGATGAGCAGTTCTTC. Its translation is CASSLIGGDEQFF.

This clone was recorded once. V usage is TRBV19 and J usage is TRBJ1-4; D remains ambiguous. V was pared by 7 bases and J by 5 bases, with 11 bases between. Germline CDR1 reads LNHDA; CDR2 reads SQIVND (reference sequence). The CDR3 has 13 amino acids. The CDR3 DNA is TGTGCCAGTAATGCCCTGGGAAATGAAAAACTGTTTTTT. Residues: CASNALGNEKLFF.

The chain combines TRBV18 with TRBJ2-7; perhaps TRBD2 as D (6 bases). Germline CDR1 and CDR2: KGHSH and LQKENI. V was pared by 3 bases and J by 7 bases, with 13 bases between. This CDR3 contains 13 residues. The CDR3 nucleotides are TGTGCCAGCTCACCCCGACCGGGGGAGGAGCAGTACTTC. Translation gives CASSPRPGEEQYF. The full variable domain, its missing parts supplied by reference TRBV18 and TRBJ2-7, is NAGVMQNPRHLVRRRGQEARLRCSPMKGHSHVYWYRQLPEEGLKFMVYLQKENIIDESGMPKERFSAEFPKEGPSILRIQQVVRGDSAAYFCASSPRPGEEQYFGPGTRLTVT.

The chain links TRBV5-1 to TRBJ2-1; possibly TRBD2 for D (6 bases). Germline-derived CDR1 and CDR2 are SGHRS and YFSETQ. The CDR3 is made up of 15 amino acids. V gave up 4 bases and J gave up 8 bases, with 19 bases separating them. In DNA, the CDR3 is TGCGCCAGCAGCCAGACTAGTAGAATGGCGTATGAGCAGTTCTTC. Its translation: CASSQTSRMAYEQFF.

J is TRBJ1-1 and V is TRBV10-1; TRBD1 is a possible D gene (5 bases). The V end lost 6 bases, the J end lost 0 bases, and 17 bases lay between the germline ends. This CDR3 comprises 16 residues. Germline CDR1 reads WNHNN; CDR2 reads SYGVQD (reference sequence). CDR3 in amino acids: CASSPSTPGVNTEAFF. The DNA for the CDR3 is TGCGCCAGCAGCCCTAGCACCCCGGGGGTGAACACTGAAGCTTTCTTT.

V is TRBV5-8 and J is TRBJ2-3; 8 bases agree with TRBD1. The CDR3 consists of 16 residues. Germline CDR1 is SGHTS and CDR2 is YDEGEE. Trimming at V came to 4 bases and at J to 3 bases, leaving 10 bases not matched to a gene. DNA of the CDR3: TGTGCCAGCAGCCGTGACAGGGGCCGATCGACAGATACGCAGTATTTT. Amino acid sequence: CASSRDRGRSTDTQYF.